The TCR beta chain described here comes from a study of T-cell reconstitution after alpha-beta-depleted transplantation in children. This CDR3 has 15 residues. Germline values: CDR1 LGHDT, CDR2 YNNKEL (reference sequence). The germline V and J ends were trimmed by 0 bases and 0 bases, with 8 bases remaining between them. Researchers prepared the TCRbeta library using unique molecular identifiers, the study reports. Using its own MiXCR run on the PCR reads, TCRdb lists one record per CDR3 protein. Of approximately 400,000 distinct CDR3 sequences listed, about a tenth were seen once; the top ten hold 4.5% to 7%.

Material: PBMCs from the stem cell graft donor, obtained from the stem cell graft. The rearrangement uses TRBV3-1 and TRBJ1-2; D is ambiguous. This receptor was taken from a human donor who donated a stem cell graft to a child with acute myeloid leukemia. CDR3 in DNA: TGTGCCAGCAGCCAAGATTCTCAGGCTAACTATGGCTACACCTTC. Amino acid sequence: CASSQDSQANYGYTF.